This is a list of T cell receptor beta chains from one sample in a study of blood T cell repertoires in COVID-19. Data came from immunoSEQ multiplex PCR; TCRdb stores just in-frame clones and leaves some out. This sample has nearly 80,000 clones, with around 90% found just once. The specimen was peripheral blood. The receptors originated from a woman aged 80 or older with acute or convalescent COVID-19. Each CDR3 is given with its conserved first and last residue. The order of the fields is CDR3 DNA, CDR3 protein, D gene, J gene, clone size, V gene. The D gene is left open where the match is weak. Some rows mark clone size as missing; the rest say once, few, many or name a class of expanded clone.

TGTGCCAGCAGCTTAGCACTAGCGGAAACAGATACGCAGTATTTT	CASSLALAETDTQYF	TRBD2	TRBJ2-3	NA	TRBV7-2
TGTGCCAGCAGCCAACGAGTAGATAACACTGAAGCTTTCTTT	CASSQRVDNTEAFF	NA	TRBJ1-1	NA	TRBV3-1/TRBV3-2
TGTGCCAGTAGTATTGGGACAGGGTCTGAGCAAAAACTGTTTTTT	CASSIGTGSEQKLFF	TRBD1	TRBJ1-4	NA	TRBV19
TGTGCCAGCAGCTCGACAGGGGGCCCTTACAATGAGCAGTTCTTC	CASSSTGGPYNEQFF	TRBD1	TRBJ2-1	NA	TRBV7-3
TGTGCCAGCTTACTAGCGGGGGGCCAAGAGACCCAGTACTTC	CASLLAGGQETQYF	TRBD2	TRBJ2-5	NA	TRBV2
TGCGCCCGCCACGAGGGGCTAGCGCAAGGTCAGCCCCAGCATTTT	CARHEGLAQGQPQHF	NA	TRBJ1-5	NA	TRBV23-1
TGTGCCAGCAGTTTGGGCCAGCAACGCACAGATACGCAGTATTTT	CASSLGQQRTDTQYF	NA	TRBJ2-3	NA	TRBV28
TGTGCCAGCAGTATAACAGGGAGGGGAGAAAAACTGTTTTTT	CASSITGRGEKLFF	NA	TRBJ1-4	NA	TRBV28
TGTGCCAGAAGCTTGGCGGATCGTAGCGGACAATCAGATACGCAGTATTTT	CARSLADRSGQSDTQYF	NA	TRBJ2-3	NA	TRBV5-3
TGTGCCAGCAGAAGACTAGCGGGCCCCTCCTACGAGCAGTACTTC	CASRRLAGPSYEQYF	TRBD2	TRBJ2-7	NA	TRBV7-2
TGTGCCAGCAGTGAGATCGAGTTCAGCACAGATACGCAGTATTTT	CASSEIEFSTDTQYF	NA	TRBJ2-3	NA	TRBV25-1
TGTGCCAGCAGCGTACAATACGGCACTGAAGCTTTCTTT	CASSVQYGTEAFF	NA	TRBJ1-1	few	TRBV9
TGCGCCAGCAGCTTCATTGCAGGGGAAAATTCACCCCTCCACTTT	CASSFIAGENSPLHF	NA	TRBJ1-6	NA	TRBV5-1
TGTGCCAGCACCCGACTAGCGGGAGTTATGAGCCGCAGCACAGATACGCAGTATTTT	CASTRLAGVMSRSTDTQYF	TRBD2	TRBJ2-3	NA	TRBV28
TGTGCCAGTAAAAATTCACATAATCAGAACACCGGGGAGCTGTTTTTT	CASKNSHNQNTGELFF	NA	TRBJ2-2	NA	TRBV19
TGTGCCAGCAGGACAGGGAGGACAGATACGCAGTATTTT	CASRTGRTDTQYF	NA	TRBJ2-3	NA	TRBV7-2
TGTGCCAGCAGAGTGGCGGAGAATAATTCACCCCTCCACTTT	CASRVAENNSPLHF	NA	TRBJ1-6	NA	TRBV2